Following are 21 T cell receptor beta chains from one sample sequenced in a study of T cell responses to AZD1222 COVID-19 vaccine. The assay was immunoSEQ multiplex PCR, and TCRdb's table has in-frame clones only and misses some. The table shows around 70,000 clones, with 70% to 90% occurring only once. Sequencing used peripheral blood, obtained 28 days after the second AZD1222 dose. All receptors derive from an adult who received the AZD1222 COVID-19 vaccine.

CDR3 sequence (DNA): TGTGCCAGCAGCTTAGCGTACGGGCGATACAATGAGCAGTTCTTC. Protein sequence: CASSLAYGRYNEQFF. This rearrangement joins TRBV7-2 to TRBJ2-1, with D hard to call. There are 15 residues in the CDR3. Germline assignment: CDR1 SGHTA and CDR2 FQGNSA. Trimming pared 0 bases from V and 4 bases from J, leaving 10 bases between.

This clone came up once. The chain joins TRBV30 to TRBJ2-2, with 11 bases lining up with TRBD2. The V and J ends lost 1 base and 5 bases, in that order; junction bases with no gene match: 6. Per the germline V gene, CDR1 is GTSNPN and CDR2 is SVGIG (reference sequence). The CDR3 consists of 16 residues. In DNA form, the CDR3 reads TGTGCCTGGAGTGGTCTAGCGGGAGGTAGGACCGGGGAGCTGTTTTTT. Protein sequence: CAWSGLAGGRTGELFF. Together with reference TRBV30 and TRBJ2-2, the CDR3 gives the full variable domain: SQTIHQWPATLVQPVGSPLSLECTVEGTSNPNLYWYRQAAGRGLQLLFYSVGIGQISSEVPQNLSASRPQDRQFILSSKKLLLSDSGFYLCAWSGLAGGRTGELFFGEGSRLTVL.

V gene TRBV30 combines with J gene TRBJ1-5; no clear D. Germline V gives CDR1 GTSNPN, CDR2 SVGIG (reference sequence). The CDR3 extends over 13 amino acids. V lost 3 bases and J lost 8, with 14 bases in between. CDR3 amino acids: CAWSLGAFEPQHF. The CDR3 coding sequence is TGTGCCTGGAGCCTCGGAGCCTTCGAGCCCCAGCATTTT.

In DNA, the CDR3 is TGTGCCAGCAGCCAAGGCACAGGGAACATGAACACTGAAGCTTTCTTT. This codes for CASSQGTGNMNTEAFF. The chain uses TRBV3-1 (or the pseudogene TRBV3-2) and TRBJ1-1; possibly TRBD1 for D (6 bases). Per the germline V gene, CDR1 is LGHDT and CDR2 is YNNKEL (reference sequence). V was pared by 1 base and J by 0 bases, with 12 bases between. The CDR3 runs to 16 residues.

The chain carries TRBV5-1 and TRBJ2-7; D unresolved. The CDR3 sequence is 12 residues long. V shed 1 base and J shed 2 bases, with 4 bases lying between them. Germline V lookup: CDR1 SGHRS, CDR2 YFSETQ. CDR3: CASSLTAYEQYF. CDR3 coding DNA: TGCGCCAGCAGCTTGACAGCCTACGAGCAGTACTTC.

The CDR3 protein is CAWSRAGGGPDTQYF. The DNA of the CDR3 is TGTGCCTGGTCGCGGGCGGGAGGTGGCCCAGATACGCAGTATTTT. The V and J genes are TRBV30 and TRBJ2-3; 8 bases match TRBD2. Germline CDR1 is GTSNPN and CDR2 is SVGIG (reference sequence). This CDR3 has 15 amino acids. Trimming at V came to 5 bases and at J to 4 bases, leaving 11 bases not matched to a gene.

J is TRBJ1-1 and V is TRBV12-3 or TRBV12-4; tentatively, D is TRBD1 (6 bases). CDR3 size: 11 residues. V shed 7 bases and J shed 7 bases, with 10 bases lying between them. CDR3 amino acids: CASTKGDEAFF. The CDR3 nucleotides read TGTGCCAGCACAAAGGGGGATGAAGCTTTCTTT.

The rearrangement uses TRBV7-6 and TRBJ2-3; 13 bases line up with TRBD2. The ends lost 4 bases at V and 6 bases at J; junction bases unmatched: 7. Germline CDR1 reads SGHVS; CDR2 reads FNYEAQ. This CDR3 has 16 residues. CDR3 nucleotide sequence: TGTGCCAGCAGCTCAGGACTAGCGGGAGAGGCTGATACGCAGTATTTT. Protein: CASSSGLAGEADTQYF. Using reference TRBV7-6 and TRBJ2-3 for the parts outside the CDR3, the full variable domain is GAGVSQSPRYKVTKRGQDVALRCDPISGHVSLYWYRQALGQGPEFLTYFNYEAQQDKSGLPNDRFSAERPEGSISTLTIQRTEQRDSAMYRCASSSGLAGEADTQYFGPGTRLTVL.

The chain is built from TRBV9 and TRBJ2-1; 9 bases map to TRBD1. Germline assignment: CDR1 SGDLS and CDR2 YYNGEE. The CDR3 has 16 amino acids. J gave up 1 base and V 0 bases, and 2 bases lay outside the gene matches. CDR3 region: CASSVDGQGSYNEQFF. CDR3 sequence (DNA): TGTGCCAGCAGCGTAGACGGACAGGGGTCCTACAATGAGCAGTTCTTC.

This clone was seen only a few times. The chain has TRBV9 and TRBJ1-1; tentatively, D is TRBD1 (5 bases). V shed 0 bases and J shed 4 bases, with 13 bases lying between them. The CDR3 totals 15 residues. CDR1 SGDLS and CDR2 YYNGEE come from the germline V gene. The CDR3 here is CASSVGVGGGTEAFF. The CDR3, as DNA: TGTGCCAGCAGCGTAGGCGTGGGCGGGGGCACTGAAGCTTTCTTT.

The V and J genes are TRBV7-9 and TRBJ2-7; D gene uncertain. Germline lookup yields CDR1 SEHNR and CDR2 FQNEAQ (reference sequence). V was pared by 1 base and J by 6 bases, with 16 bases between. The CDR3 length is 15 residues. Here the CDR3 DNA reads TGTGCCAGCAGCTTAGAGGCACGAGTCAGAGGCGAGCAGTACTTC. Amino acid sequence: CASSLEARVRGEQYF. Drawing the rest from reference TRBV7-9 and TRBJ2-7, the complete variable domain is DTGVSQNPRHKITKRGQNVTFRCDPISEHNRLYWYRQTLGQGPEFLTYFQNEAQLEKSRLLSDRFSAERPKGSFSTLEIQRTEQGDSAMYLCASSLEARVRGEQYFGPGTRLTVT.

V is TRBV30 and J is TRBJ2-7; unclear D gene. V was cut by 3 bases and J by 4 bases, with 10 bases left in between. Germline V gene lookup returns CDR1 GTSNPN and CDR2 SVGIG (reference sequence). This CDR3 contains 12 residues. This CDR3 is CAWSESRYEQYF. CDR3 sequence (DNA): TGTGCCTGGAGCGAGTCCCGATACGAGCAGTACTTC.

This chain uses TRBV5-1 with TRBJ1-1, with D maybe TRBD1 (6 bases). Germline V CDR1 and CDR2: SGHRS, YFSETQ. The CDR3 runs to 13 residues. Trimming took off 1 base at V and 3 bases at J, with 7 bases between the two ends. CDR3 region: CASSLRQDTEAFF. DNA of the CDR3: TGCGCCAGCAGCTTGAGACAGGACACTGAAGCTTTCTTT.

The chain links TRBV11-2 to TRBJ1-4; 7 positions agree with TRBD1. Germline V gives CDR1 SGHAT, CDR2 FQNNGV. There are 18 residues in the CDR3. V shed 4 bases, J shed 2 bases, and the junction held 13 bases outside the gene matches. The DNA of the CDR3 is TGTGCCAGCAGCTCCTCCTACAGGGGACCAGGCACTAATGAAAAACTGTTTTTT. Protein product: CASSSSYRGPGTNEKLFF.

The chain combines TRBV11-2 with TRBJ2-7, with D possibly TRBD2 on 5 matching bases. The germline V gene has CDR1 SGHAT and CDR2 FQNNGV. V was shortened by 8 bases and J by 2 bases, with 10 bases between the two germline ends. This CDR3 is built from 12 residues. The CDR3 reads CASQAVTYEQYF. The DNA of the CDR3 is TGTGCCAGCCAAGCGGTGACCTACGAGCAGTACTTC.

The chain recombines TRBV6-5 with TRBJ2-7; D unclear. Trimming took off 5 bases at V and 0 bases at J, with 11 bases between the two ends. The CDR3 consists of 14 residues. CDR1 is MNHEY and CDR2 is SVGAGI in the germline V gene. The CDR3 DNA is TGTGCCAGCAGTCCTACATATATCTCCTACGAGCAGTACTTC. It translates to CASSPTYISYEQYF.

Concerning this clone itself: One base away lies a much larger clone, so this may be a sequencing read error. CDR3 coding DNA: TGTGCCAGCAGTGAAGCGCGACTAGTTCTGGGTGGGGAGCTGCTTTTT. Translation: CASSEARLVLGGELLF. The rearrangement joins TRBV2 to TRBJ2-2, with a weak D call TRBD2 (6 bases). The germline CDR1 and CDR2 sequences are SNHLY and FYNNEI. This CDR3 spans 16 amino acids.

This chain connects TRBV2 to TRBJ1-1; no clear D. The CDR3 runs to 14 residues. V lost 7 bases to trimming and J lost 5 bases, with 17 bases between them. The germline V gene encodes CDR1 SNHLY and CDR2 FYNNEI. DNA of the CDR3: TGTGCCAGCACCCGAGAGGACTTCGGGACTGAAGCTTTCTTT. It is translated as CASTREDFGTEAFF.

The chain employs TRBV10-3 and TRBJ2-3; 9 bases map to TRBD2. This CDR3 has 15 amino acids. Germline V gene lookup returns CDR1 ENHRY and CDR2 SYGVKD. Trimming cost V 5 bases and J 2 bases; bases outside gene matches: 5. The CDR3 sequence is CAISNSGRDTDTQYF. The CDR3 region has the DNA TGTGCCATCAGTAATAGCGGGAGAGACACAGATACGCAGTATTTT.

This chain links TRBV11-2 with TRBJ2-5; 9 bases are a match to TRBD2. CDR1 and CDR2 from the germline V gene are SGHAT and FQNNGV. V shed 1 base and J 4 bases; nucleotides not matched to a gene: 10. This CDR3 comprises 17 residues. CDR3 DNA: TGTGCCAGCAGCTTAGTTCTGGGCAGCGGGAGGACAGAGACCCAGTACTTC. Amino acid sequence: CASSLVLGSGRTETQYF.

V is TRBV10-3 and J is TRBJ1-1, with 7 bases lining up with TRBD1. The V and J ends lost 10 bases and 0 bases, in that order; junction bases with no gene match: 11. The CDR3 is made up of 15 amino acids. Germline V gene data show CDR1 as ENHRY and CDR2 as SYGVKD. As DNA, the CDR3 is TGTGCCACTAGAGGGACAGAGCTTATGAACACTGAAGCTTTCTTT. Its protein product is CATRGTELMNTEAFF.